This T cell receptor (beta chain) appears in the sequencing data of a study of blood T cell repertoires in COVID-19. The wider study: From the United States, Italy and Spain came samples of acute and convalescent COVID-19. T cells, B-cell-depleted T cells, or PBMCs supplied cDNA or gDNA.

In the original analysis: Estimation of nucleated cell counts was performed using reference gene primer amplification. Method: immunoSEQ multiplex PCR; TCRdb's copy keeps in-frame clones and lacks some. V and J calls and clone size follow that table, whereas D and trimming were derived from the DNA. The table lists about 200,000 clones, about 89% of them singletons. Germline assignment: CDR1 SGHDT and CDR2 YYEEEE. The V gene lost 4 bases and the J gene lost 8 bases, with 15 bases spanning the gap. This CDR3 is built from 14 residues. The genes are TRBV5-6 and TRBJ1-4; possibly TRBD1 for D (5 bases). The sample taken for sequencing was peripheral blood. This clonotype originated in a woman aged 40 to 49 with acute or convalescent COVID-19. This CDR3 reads CASSPRPQGEKLFF. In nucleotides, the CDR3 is TGTGCCAGCAGCCCGAGACCCCAGGGAGAAAAACTGTTTTTT.